The 4 T cell receptor beta chains given below trace back to one sample, sequenced in a study of blood T cell repertoires in COVID-19. Sequenced by immunoSEQ multiplex PCR; TCRdb stores in-frame clones only, minus some. Of 45,000 to 60,000 clones in the sample, approximately 85% were seen once. The sequenced sample consisted of peripheral blood. The source is a human donor in a cohort sampled during active COVID-19.

This chain joins TRBV11-2 and TRBJ1-2; no clear D gene. CDR3 length: 13 residues. Trimming left V 5 bases short and J 2 bases short, with 9 bases between. Per the germline V gene, CDR1 is SGHAT and CDR2 is FQNNGV. CDR3 region: CASSPDGNYGYTF. As DNA, the CDR3 is TGTGCCAGCAGCCCCGACGGGAACTATGGCTACACCTTC.

A few counts support this clone. This chain joins TRBV19 and TRBJ2-1, with a weak D call TRBD1 (6 bases). The CDR3 contains 12 residues. Germline V gene data show CDR1 as LNHDA and CDR2 as SQIVND (reference sequence). Deletions cut 8 bases from V and 6 bases from J, with 11 bases between. The CDR3: CASGPTGNEQFF. As DNA, the CDR3 is TGTGCCAGTGGGCCGACAGGCAATGAGCAGTTCTTC.

The V and J genes are TRBV19 and TRBJ2-7; possibly TRBD2 for D (7 bases). Trimming removed 6 bases from V and 2 bases from J, with 26 bases in between. CDR3 length equals 18 residues. CDR1 is LNHDA and CDR2 is SQIVND in the germline V gene (reference sequence). Here the CDR3 DNA reads TGTGCCAGTAGAACCCTCGCCCCCCGAGGGGGGGAAGCCTACGAGCAGTACTTC. Translating gives CASRTLAPRGGEAYEQYF.

The chain links TRBV12-3 or TRBV12-4 to TRBJ1-5; D ambiguous. Trimming took off 3 bases at V and 7 bases at J, with 10 bases between the two ends. This CDR3 region has 13 residues. Here the CDR3 DNA reads TGTGCCAGCAGTTTTGCAGGTGACCAGCCCCAGCATTTT. The encoded protein is CASSFAGDQPQHF.